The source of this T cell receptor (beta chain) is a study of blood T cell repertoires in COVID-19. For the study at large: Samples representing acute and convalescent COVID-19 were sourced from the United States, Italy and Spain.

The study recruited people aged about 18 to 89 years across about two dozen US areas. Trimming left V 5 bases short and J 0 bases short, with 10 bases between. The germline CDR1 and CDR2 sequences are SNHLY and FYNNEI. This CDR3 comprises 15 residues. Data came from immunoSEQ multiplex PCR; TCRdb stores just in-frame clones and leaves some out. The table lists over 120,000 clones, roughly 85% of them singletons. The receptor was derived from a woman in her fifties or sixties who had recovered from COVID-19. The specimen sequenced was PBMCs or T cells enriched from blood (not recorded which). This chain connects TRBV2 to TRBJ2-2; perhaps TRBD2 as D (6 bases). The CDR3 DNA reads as TGTGCCAGCAGTCGGGGGATTTCGAACACCGGGGAGCTGTTTTTT. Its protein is CASSRGISNTGELFF.